The 18 T cell receptor beta chains reported below all come from one sample, sequenced in a study of cytomegalovirus exposure and HLA in healthy donors. Primers for the PCR totalled 60 Vbeta and 13 Jbeta. The protocol was immunoSEQ multiplex PCR, while the TCRdb copy is restricted to in-frame clones and leaves out a portion. The sample table sets out more than 140,000 clones. Material: PBMCs. The receptor set was obtained from a woman under 30 in good health and CMV-seronegative.

V gene TRBV11-2 combines with J gene TRBJ2-1; D is unclear. Trimming removed 1 base from V and 4 bases from J, with 5 bases in between. Germline CDR1 SGHAT, CDR2 FQNNGV. The CDR3 runs to 13 residues. CDR3 in DNA: TGTGCCAGCAGCTTAGGCGGATACAATGAGCAGTTCTTC. This translates into CASSLGGYNEQFF.

The rearrangement uses TRBV2 and TRBJ1-5; 9 nucleotides align to TRBD1. The CDR3 consists of 13 residues. V trimming: 6 bases; J trimming: 4 bases; junction bases outside the gene matches: 1. Germline CDR1 reads SNHLY; CDR2 reads FYNNEI. CDR3 sequence (DNA): TGTGCCAGCAGGGGGACAGGGAATCAGCCCCAGCATTTT. Translated, it gives CASRGTGNQPQHF. The full variable domain, rest sourced from reference TRBV2 and TRBJ1-5, is EPEVTQTPSHQVTQMGQEVILRCVPISNHLYFYWYRQILGQKVEFLVSFYNNEISEKSEIFDDQFSVERPDGSNFTLKIRSTKLEDSAMYFCASRGTGNQPQHFGDGTRLSIL.

The V gene is TRBV4-2, the J gene TRBJ2-1, with 11 positions matching TRBD2. The V gene end was trimmed by 2 bases and the J gene end by 5 bases; junction bases not matched to a gene: 8. Germline V CDR1 and CDR2: LGHNA, YNFKEQ. This CDR3 region has 17 residues. CDR3 bases: TGTGCCAGCAGCCAACGAATAGCGGGAGGGCAGGACAATGAGCAGTTCTTC. Translation gives CASSQRIAGGQDNEQFF.

The chain employs TRBV7-2 and TRBJ1-5; tentative D call: TRBD1 (6 bases). The CDR3 length is 17 residues. Germline V gene lookup returns CDR1 SGHTA and CDR2 FQGNSA. V dropped 1 base and J dropped 4 bases, with 17 bases sitting between them. The CDR3: CASSLGRGGRPNQPQHF. CDR3 sequence (DNA): TGTGCCAGCAGCTTAGGGAGGGGGGGGCGGCCAAATCAGCCCCAGCATTTT.

CDR3 in DNA: TGTGCCAGCAGTGACCCCCGGGGGTGGGCCTATAGCAATCAGCCCCAGCATTTT. Protein: CASSDPRGWAYSNQPQHF. V gene TRBV6-4 combines with J gene TRBJ1-5; tentative D call: TRBD1 (5 bases). V lost 2 bases and J lost 0, with 17 bases in between. This CDR3 has 18 amino acids. Germline V gives CDR1 MRHNA, CDR2 SNTAGT.

The chain links TRBV2 to TRBJ1-4; tentatively, D is TRBD1 (6 bases). Trimming cost V 2 bases and J 3 bases, with 13 bases left between them. The germline CDR1 and CDR2 sequences are SNHLY and FYNNEI. This CDR3 has 16 amino acids. The CDR3 region is CASSERSTGANEKLFF. In nucleotides, the CDR3 is TGTGCCAGCAGTGAACGGTCGACAGGAGCTAATGAAAAACTGTTTTTT.

The chain joins TRBV19 to TRBJ2-1; 12 positions agree with TRBD2. CDR3 length: 15 residues. Germline lookup yields CDR1 LNHDA and CDR2 SQIVND (reference sequence). After removal of 5 bases from V and 7 bases from J, the junction contained 6 bases not matched to a gene. The CDR3 here is CASSGTSGPPNEQFF. CDR3 nucleotide sequence: TGTGCCAGTAGTGGGACTAGCGGGCCCCCGAATGAGCAGTTCTTC.

The chain recombines TRBV15 with TRBJ1-4; 7 bases fit TRBD1. Germline trimming cut 2 bases from V and 8 bases from J; bases unmatched to any gene: 11. Germline V lookup: CDR1 LNHNV, CDR2 YYDKDF (reference sequence). This CDR3 spans 16 amino acids. The CDR3, as DNA: TGTGCCACCAGCAGAACCGTCCCAGGGGGTTACGAAAAACTGTTTTTT. It specifies CATSRTVPGGYEKLFF.

The chain couples TRBV19 to TRBJ1-5; D possibly corresponds to TRBD1 (6 bases). The V and J ends lost 7 bases and 0 bases respectively, with 13 bases between them. Germline CDR1 is LNHDA and CDR2 is SQIVND (reference sequence). This CDR3 region has 15 residues. The CDR3 is CASKTGTHSNQPQHF. CDR3 nucleotide sequence: TGTGCCAGTAAGACCGGGACACATAGCAATCAGCCCCAGCATTTT.

The chain has TRBV2 and TRBJ2-7; tentative D call: TRBD1 (6 bases). The CDR3 contains 12 residues. The germline gives CDR1 SNHLY, CDR2 FYNNEI. V lost 5 bases to trimming and J lost 6 bases, with 11 bases between them. CDR3 sequence reads: CASSFGTLEQYF. CDR3 DNA sequence: TGTGCCAGCAGTTTCGGGACACTCGAGCAGTACTTC. Full variable domain (missing parts from reference TRBV2 and TRBJ2-7): EPEVTQTPSHQVTQMGQEVILRCVPISNHLYFYWYRQILGQKVEFLVSFYNNEISEKSEIFDDQFSVERPDGSNFTLKIRSTKLEDSAMYFCASSFGTLEQYFGPGTRLTVT.

This chain links TRBV10-3 with TRBJ2-2; TRBD2 agrees at 8 bases. This CDR3 has 13 residues. Germline-derived CDR1 and CDR2 are ENHRY and SYGVKD. The J segment lost 2 bases and the V segment lost 11 bases, leaving 4 bases of the junction unmatched. The CDR3 reads CAASGQNTGELFF. The CDR3 nucleotides are TGTGCCGCTAGCGGGCAAAACACCGGGGAGCTGTTTTTT.

The CDR3 spells CASSRTSGSTDTQYF. The CDR3 nucleotides read TGTGCCAGTAGTAGGACTAGCGGGTCGACAGATACGCAGTATTTT. This chain connects TRBV19 to TRBJ2-3; 11 bases agree with TRBD2. CDR1 LNHDA and CDR2 SQIVND come from the germline V gene (reference sequence). The CDR3 runs 15 residues. The V and J ends lost 4 bases and 3 bases, in that order; junction bases with no gene match: 3.

The chain carries TRBV7-3 and TRBJ1-3; a possible D gene is TRBD1 (5 bases). Trimming took 2 bases from V and 4 from J, leaving 9 bases between them. Germline CDR1 SGHTA, CDR2 FQGTGA. The CDR3 consists of 14 residues. The CDR3 coding sequence is TGTGCCAGCAGCTTATCTCAGGGAGGAAACACCATATATTTT. It codes for CASSLSQGGNTIYF.

The V and J genes are TRBV15 and TRBJ2-1; 9 nucleotides line up with TRBD1. This CDR3 spans 15 amino acids. Germline CDR1 LNHNV, CDR2 YYDKDF (reference sequence). With 4 bases clipped from V and 3 bases from J, the junction kept 4 bases outside the gene matches. The CDR3 DNA reads TGTGCCACCAGCACGGGACAGGGCCTCTACAATGAGCAGTTCTTC. Protein: CATSTGQGLYNEQFF.

This sequence joins TRBV28 and TRBJ1-1; unclear D gene. In germline, CDR1 is MDHEN, CDR2 SYDVKM. Between the trimmed V and J ends, which lost 5 bases and 4 bases, there was a span of 5 bases. The CDR3 spans 11 residues. CDR3 nucleotide sequence: TGTGCCAGCAGTCCCCTCACTGAAGCTTTCTTT. It encodes CASSPLTEAFF.

The V and J genes are TRBV30 and TRBJ2-3; 10 nucleotides agree with TRBD2. The CDR3 sequence is 16 residues long. Germline CDR1 reads GTSNPN; CDR2 reads SVGIG (reference sequence). J gave up 6 bases and V 3 bases, and 12 bases lay outside the gene matches. CDR3 region: CAWRRVLAGAGDTQYF. DNA for the CDR3: TGTGCCTGGAGAAGGGTTCTAGCGGGAGCGGGCGATACGCAGTATTTT. Full variable domain (remainder filled in from reference TRBV30 and TRBJ2-3): SQTIHQWPATLVQPVGSPLSLECTVEGTSNPNLYWYRQAAGRGLQLLFYSVGIGQISSEVPQNLSASRPQDRQFILSSKKLLLSDSGFYLCAWRRVLAGAGDTQYFGPGTRLTVL.

The chain couples TRBV7-9 to TRBJ2-6; 7 bases align to TRBD1. The CDR3 contains 15 residues. Germline-derived CDR1 and CDR2 are SEHNR and FQNEAQ (reference sequence). V gave up 5 bases and J gave up 4 bases; unmatched junction bases: 5. The CDR3 protein is CASSLTGFGANVLTF. The CDR3, as DNA: TGTGCCAGCAGCCTGACAGGGTTCGGGGCCAACGTCCTGACTTTC.

The CDR3 sequence: CASSLTSVALLNEQFF. In DNA, the CDR3 is TGTGCCAGTAGTCTAACTAGCGTCGCCTTACTTAATGAGCAGTTCTTC. This sequence joins TRBV19 and TRBJ2-1; TRBD2 matches 7 bases. The CDR3 extends over 16 amino acids. Germline assignment: CDR1 LNHDA and CDR2 SQIVND (reference sequence). V was pared by 5 bases and J by 7 bases, with 14 bases of the junction left unmatched. Full variable domain (missing parts from reference TRBV19 and TRBJ2-1): DGGITQSPKYLFRKEGQNVTLSCEQNLNHDAMYWYRQDPGQGLRLIYYSQIVNDFQKGDIAEGYSVSREKKESFPLTVTSAQKNPTAFYLCASSLTSVALLNEQFFGPGTRLTVL.